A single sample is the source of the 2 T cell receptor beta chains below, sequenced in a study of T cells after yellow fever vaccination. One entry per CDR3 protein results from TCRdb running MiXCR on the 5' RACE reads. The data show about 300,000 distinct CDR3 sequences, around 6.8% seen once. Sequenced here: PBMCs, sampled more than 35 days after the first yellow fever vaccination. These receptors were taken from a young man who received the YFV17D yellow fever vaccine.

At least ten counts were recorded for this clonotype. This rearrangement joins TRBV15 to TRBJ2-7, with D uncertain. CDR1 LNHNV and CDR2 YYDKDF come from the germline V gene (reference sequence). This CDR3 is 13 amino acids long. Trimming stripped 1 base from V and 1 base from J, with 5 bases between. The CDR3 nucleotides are TGTGCCACCAGCAGAGGGATTTCCTACGAGCAGTACGTC. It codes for CATSRGISYEQYV.

The CDR3 nucleotides are TGCAGTGCTAGCGGGACAGGGCAGGGACAGCCCCAGCATTTT. Its translation is CSASGTGQGQPQHF. The rearrangement uses TRBV20-1 and TRBJ1-5; 9 bases agree with TRBD1. The CDR3 spans 14 residues. Germline V lookup: CDR1 DFQATT, CDR2 SNEGSKA (reference sequence). The V segment lost 3 bases and the J segment 7 bases; nucleotides outside the gene matches: 7.